Each of the 20 T cell receptor beta chains below was sequenced from the same sample in a study of T cells in localized non-small cell lung cancer. Sequencing used immunoSEQ multiplex PCR; TCRdb keeps in-frame clones, though not all of them. This sample carries approximately 52,000 clones, 70% to 85% of them seen once, and the ten largest clones take around 17%. Sequences were derived from peripheral blood, sampled before any cancer treatment. The receptors shown here come from a man aged 40 to 70 with stage I squamous cell lung carcinoma.

This sequence joins TRBV19 and TRBJ1-4, with TRBD1 as a possible D gene (6 bases). This CDR3 region has 12 residues. The germline gives CDR1 LNHDA, CDR2 SQIVND (reference sequence). V shed 8 bases and J shed 4 bases, with 8 bases lying between them. CDR3 nucleotides: TGTGCCAGTGGGACAAGTAATGAAAAACTGTTTTTT. It translates to CASGTSNEKLFF.

This rearrangement joins TRBV11-2 to TRBJ2-7; 7 bases map to TRBD1. Germline CDR1 and CDR2: SGHAT and FQNNGV. The trim removed 2 bases at V and 2 bases at J, leaving 6 bases unmatched. The CDR3 sequence is 15 residues long. The CDR3 is CASSLRPTGTYEQYF. In DNA, the CDR3 is TGTGCCAGCAGCTTAAGACCGACAGGGACCTACGAGCAGTACTTC. Combining the CDR3 with reference TRBV11-2 and TRBJ2-7 gives the whole variable domain EAGVAQSPRYKIIEKRQSVAFWCNPISGHATLYWYQQILGQGPKLLIQFQNNGVVDDSQLPKDRFSAERLKGVDSTLKIQPAKLEDSAVYLCASSLRPTGTYEQYFGPGTRLTVT.

This sequence joins TRBV7-9 and TRBJ1-2, with 10 positions matching TRBD1. J lost 8 bases, V lost 4 bases, and 10 bases had no gene match. CDR3 length equals 15 residues. Germline assignment: CDR1 SEHNR and CDR2 FQNEAQ (reference sequence). The CDR3 sequence: CASSSQAGTGAGYTF. DNA of the CDR3: TGTGCCAGCAGCTCTCAGGCCGGGACAGGGGCCGGCTACACCTTC.

The J gene is TRBJ2-7, the V gene TRBV15; the D gene is possibly TRBD1 (6 bases). The V end was cut by 8 bases, the J end by 2 bases, with 19 bases between. CDR3 length: 15 residues. Germline CDR1 and CDR2: LNHNV and YYDKDF (reference sequence). Here the CDR3 DNA reads TGTGCCACCGCTAGTGGGACACCCGTACCCTACGAGCAGTACTTC. Translated: CATASGTPVPYEQYF.

V is TRBV5-1 and J is TRBJ1-1; D possibly corresponds to TRBD1 (5 bases). V was shortened by 6 bases and J by 4 bases, with 7 bases between the two germline ends. This CDR3 is built from 11 residues. Germline CDR1 and CDR2: SGHRS and YFSETQ. The CDR3 nucleotides are TGCGCCAGCACGGGGGGCACTGAAGCTTTCTTT. Amino acid sequence: CASTGGTEAFF.

The table lists this clone with a count of one. The chain carries TRBV2 and TRBJ1-6; D not resolved. V was cut by 8 bases and J by 8 bases, with 13 bases left in between. Germline CDR1 is SNHLY and CDR2 is FYNNEI. The CDR3 runs 13 residues. The chain's CDR3 is CASWTERYSPLHF. The CDR3 DNA is TGTGCCAGCTGGACGGAGCGATATTCACCCCTCCACTTT.

The chain couples TRBV4-3 to TRBJ2-1; D gene unclear. The CDR3 is 14 residues long. Trimming shortened V by 1 base and J by 9 bases, and 13 bases separated the two germline ends. CDR1 LGHNA and CDR2 YSLEER come from the germline V gene. The CDR3 reads CASSQVYGQFEQFF. DNA of the CDR3: TGCGCCAGCAGCCAAGTCTATGGGCAATTTGAGCAGTTCTTC.

In DNA form, the CDR3 reads TGTGCCAGTAGTATGACGGACATTCTCTCCAAAAACATTCAGTACTTC. Protein sequence: CASSMTDILSKNIQYF. This rearrangement joins TRBV19 to TRBJ2-4; possible D gene TRBD1, 5 bases. Trimming pared 3 bases from V and 2 bases from J, leaving 14 bases between. CDR1 is LNHDA and CDR2 is SQIVND in the germline V gene (reference sequence). This CDR3 contains 16 residues.

The chain combines TRBV6-1 with TRBJ2-7; TRBD1 agrees at 7 bases. The junction had 7 bases not matched to a gene; V was cut back by 6 bases and J by 2 bases. Germline CDR1 reads MNHNS; CDR2 reads SASEGT. CDR3 length equals 14 residues. CDR3 loop: CASRNRGGTYEQYF. The CDR3 bases are TGTGCCAGCAGAAACAGGGGCGGCACCTACGAGCAGTACTTC.

The rearrangement joins TRBV27 to TRBJ1-2, with D maybe TRBD1 (5 bases). The V end lost 0 bases, the J end lost 4 bases, and 12 bases lay between the germline ends. Germline values: CDR1 MNHEY, CDR2 SMNVEV (reference sequence). CDR3 length: 15 residues. CDR3: CASSLSRGPAYGYTF. CDR3 sequence (DNA): TGTGCCAGCAGTTTATCAAGGGGCCCGGCCTATGGCTACACCTTC.

Worth noting for this clone: Different DNA sequences within this sample yield the same CDR3. V usage is TRBV7-6 and J usage is TRBJ2-2; D is possibly TRBD1 or TRBD2 (5 bases each). CDR3 length: 13 amino acids. Germline V gives CDR1 SGHVS, CDR2 FNYEAQ. V was clipped by 5 bases and J by 6 bases, with 10 bases between them. Written as DNA, the CDR3 is TGTGCCAGCAGCCCCGTGGGGGCCGGGGAGCTGTTTTTT. The encoded protein is CASSPVGAGELFF.

J is TRBJ2-3 and V is TRBV25-1; unclear D gene. The CDR3 loop spans 11 amino acids. Deletions cut 3 bases from V and 7 bases from J, with 5 bases between. The V gene's germline CDR1 is MGHDK and CDR2 SYGVNS. Here the CDR3 DNA reads TGTGCCAGCAGTGAGGGCAATACGCAGTATTTT. Translating it yields CASSEGNTQYF.

V usage is TRBV4-2 and J usage is TRBJ1-2; the match to TRBD1 covers 7 bases. V lost 4 bases, J lost 3 bases, and 5 bases stayed unmatched. This CDR3 has 14 residues. CDR1 and CDR2 from the germline V gene are LGHNA and YNFKEQ. The CDR3 DNA follows: TGTGCCAGCAGCCCCGGGACAGCCCACTATGGCTACACCTTC. It yields the protein CASSPGTAHYGYTF.

J is TRBJ1-1 and V is TRBV20-1; weak D call: TRBD1 (6 bases). With 5 bases removed from V and 10 bases from J, the gap between germline ends came to 14 bases. This CDR3 region has 11 residues. From germline, CDR1 is DFQATT and CDR2 SNEGSKA (reference sequence). The CDR3 DNA is TGCAGTGCTGCCACAGGGCTTCGAGCTTTCTTT. Translated: CSAATGLRAFF.

The rearrangement uses TRBV6-5 and TRBJ1-1; D unclear. This CDR3 has 10 residues. Trimming took 7 bases from V and 9 from J, leaving 9 bases between them. Germline assignment: CDR1 MNHEY and CDR2 SVGAGI. This CDR3 reads CASIERKAFF. Here the CDR3 DNA reads TGTGCCAGCATCGAAAGAAAAGCTTTCTTT.

This clone showed up just a few times. The CDR3 coding sequence is TGTGCCAGCAGCATGGGACAGGGAGGGTCTAACGAGCAGTACTTC. This gives the protein CASSMGQGGSNEQYF. V gene TRBV7-2 combines with J gene TRBJ2-7, with 9 positions matching TRBD1. J was trimmed by 5 bases and V by 5 bases; bases with no gene match: 10. The CDR3 is made up of 15 amino acids. Germline assignment: CDR1 SGHTA and CDR2 FQGNSA.

The gene calls are TRBV10-3 and TRBJ1-2, with TRBD1 identical over 7 bases. V shed 3 bases and J 7 bases; nucleotides not matched to a gene: 11. Germline V lookup: CDR1 ENHRY, CDR2 SYGVKD. This CDR3 has 15 amino acids. The CDR3 here is CAISEGGTRRGGYTF. CDR3 nucleotides: TGTGCCATCAGTGAAGGGGGCACACGGCGGGGTGGCTACACCTTC.

The chain recombines TRBV27 with TRBJ1-2, with 7 positions matching TRBD1. This CDR3 has 12 residues. Germline CDR1 MNHEY, CDR2 SMNVEV (reference sequence). The ends lost 6 bases at V and 3 bases at J; junction bases unmatched: 1. CDR3 sequence (DNA): TGTGCCAGCAGCCAGGGGGACTATGGCTACACCTTC. This translates into CASSQGDYGYTF.

The V gene is TRBV29-1, the J gene TRBJ2-7, with a weak D call TRBD2 (6 bases). Germline CDR1 and CDR2: SQVTM and ANQGSEA. V shed 5 bases and J shed 3 bases, with 14 bases lying between them. This CDR3 has 13 amino acids. The CDR3 DNA reads TGCAGCGTTCGTGGGCGGGAAAGCTACGAGCAGTACTTC. Amino acid sequence: CSVRGRESYEQYF.

The V gene is TRBV28, the J gene TRBJ2-4; the D is unclear. The V end was cut by 3 bases, the J end by 7 bases, with 4 bases between. Germline CDR1 reads MDHEN; CDR2 reads SYDVKM. The CDR3 totals 11 residues. The CDR3 DNA reads as TGTGCCAGCAGTTTGAGGAACATTCAGTACTTC. This translates into CASSLRNIQYF.